This entry lists 10 T cell receptor beta chains sequenced from one sample in a study of blood T cell repertoires in COVID-19. TCRdb keeps only in-frame clones here, not all; method: immunoSEQ multiplex PCR. This sample has about 260,000 clones, with 85% to 90% found just once. Source material: PBMCs or T cells enriched from blood (not recorded which). These receptors all come from a woman in her twenties or thirties with acute COVID-19.

In its sample, this clone was seen once. The chain combines TRBV5-4 with TRBJ2-3; perhaps TRBD1 as D (5 bases). Germline-derived CDR1 and CDR2 are SGHNT and YYREEE (reference sequence). CDR3 length equals 15 residues. V gave up 7 bases and J gave up 3 bases, with 18 bases separating them. CDR3 in DNA: TGTGCCAGCGGCCGGACATCACTGGGGACAGATACGCAGTATTTT. As protein: CASGRTSLGTDTQYF.

V usage is TRBV29-1 and J usage is TRBJ2-7; 10 bases agree with TRBD2. V shed 4 bases, J shed 6 bases, and the junction held 9 bases outside the gene matches. There are 14 residues in the CDR3. CDR1 SQVTM and CDR2 ANQGSEA come from the germline V gene. DNA of the CDR3: TGCAGCGTTGCGGGGGCTAGCGGGAGAAGCGAGCAGTACTTC. Residues: CSVAGASGRSEQYF.

In this sample, this clone turned up a few times. The chain carries TRBV3-1 (or the pseudogene TRBV3-2) and TRBJ2-1; the D is unclear. The length of the CDR3 is 12 residues. Trimming took 2 bases from V and 10 from J, leaving 9 bases between them. Per the germline V gene, CDR1 is LGHDT and CDR2 is YNNKEL (reference sequence). This CDR3 reads CASSQTWAEQFF. The CDR3 region has the DNA TGTGCCAGCAGCCAAACCTGGGCGGAGCAGTTCTTC.

The chain carries TRBV7-9 and TRBJ1-1, with 9 nucleotides matching TRBD1. Germline V lookup: CDR1 SEHNR, CDR2 FQNEAQ (reference sequence). V lost 3 bases, J lost 7 bases, and 9 bases stayed unmatched. The CDR3 totals 15 residues. CDR3 nucleotides: TGTGCCAGCAGCTTCAACCGGACAGGGGTCGGTGAAGCTTTCTTT. This translates into CASSFNRTGVGEAFF.

This rearrangement joins TRBV27 to TRBJ1-2; 9 bases line up with TRBD1. This CDR3 comprises 16 residues. CDR1 MNHEY and CDR2 SMNVEV come from the germline V gene (reference sequence). Trimming took 0 bases from V and 2 from J; bases not matched to a gene: 4. CDR3 region: CASSLSGQGHNYGYTF. In DNA form, the CDR3 reads TGTGCCAGCAGTTTATCGGGACAGGGTCACAACTATGGCTACACCTTC.

This chain uses TRBV28 with TRBJ2-7; a weak D match, TRBD1 (6 bases). The CDR3 has 15 amino acids. The germline V gene encodes CDR1 MDHEN and CDR2 SYDVKM. V dropped 5 bases and J dropped 1 base, with 15 bases sitting between them. The CDR3 protein is CASSTLRGKSYEQYF. In DNA, the CDR3 is TGTGCCAGCAGTACCCTAAGGGGGAAATCCTACGAGCAGTACTTC. The variable domain in full, completed from reference TRBV28 and TRBJ2-7, reads DVKVTQSSRYLVKRTGEKVFLECVQDMDHENMFWYRQDPGLGLRLIYFSYDVKMKEKGDIPEGYSVSREKKERFSLILESASTNQTSMYLCASSTLRGKSYEQYFGPGTRLTVT.

The gene calls are TRBV10-3 and TRBJ2-1; the match to TRBD1 covers 9 bases. CDR1 and CDR2 (germline): ENHRY, SYGVKD. V lost 5 bases to trimming and J lost 1 base; unmatched junction nucleotides: 3. The CDR3 sequence is 15 residues long. CDR3: CAISTGTGSYNEQFF. CDR3 nucleotides: TGTGCCATCAGTACCGGGACAGGGTCCTACAATGAGCAGTTCTTC.

In its sample, this clone was seen once. The chain joins TRBV30 to TRBJ2-7, with TRBD2 matching 13 bases. The CDR3 length is 15 residues. Germline assignment: CDR1 GTSNPN and CDR2 SVGIG (reference sequence). V dropped 4 bases and J dropped 4; count of bases not matched to a gene: 7. In DNA, the CDR3 is TGTGCCTGGAATGGGGGGACTAGCGGGATTTACGAGCAGTACTTC. It encodes CAWNGGTSGIYEQYF.

The chain's CDR3 is CASRNAGGRATGYTF. DNA for the CDR3: TGTGCCAGCAGAAATGCAGGAGGGAGGGCCACTGGCTACACCTTC. This rearrangement joins TRBV27 to TRBJ1-2; D gene uncertain. Germline loops: CDR1 MNHEY, CDR2 SMNVEV (reference sequence). Trimming cost V 6 bases and J 7 bases, with 21 bases left between them. The CDR3 has 15 amino acids.

The chain uses TRBV24-1 and TRBJ2-1, with D hard to call. Germline V gene data show CDR1 as KGHDR and CDR2 as SFDVKD. The CDR3 has 15 amino acids. V was trimmed by 3 bases and J by 0 bases, leaving 8 bases between them. The CDR3 nucleotides read TGTGCCACCAGTGATGGTGCCAGCTCCTACAATGAGCAGTTCTTC. Its protein product is CATSDGASSYNEQFF.